Each of the 15 T cell receptor beta chains below was sequenced from the same sample in a study of vaccination and CD4 T cells after COVID-19. The treatment denotes: approximately nine-day PBMC culture with coronavirus spike peptide pools or control peptides (ViraFEST assay). Their specific antigens are unknown. With the Oncomine TCR Beta short-read assay, DNA from cultured CD4+ T cells was sequenced. From the PCR reads, TCRdb called clonotypes with MiXCR, one entry per CDR3 protein. Found here are roughly 18,000 distinct CDR3 sequences, around 59% of them singletons; the top ten hold more than 10%. The sequenced material came from CD4+ T cells from blood, cultured in vitro. The source of these receptors is a human donor who had recovered from COVID-19.

V and J are TRBV6-5 and TRBJ2-1; 10 bases fit TRBD1. The CDR3 covers 15 residues. V was clipped by 4 bases and J by 5 bases; unmatched bases: 5. Per the germline V gene, CDR1 is MNHEY and CDR2 is SVGAGI. The CDR3 nucleotides read TGTGCCAGCAGTTCGACAGGGGGCTACCACAATGAGCAGTTCTTC. This translates into CASSSTGGYHNEQFF.

V is TRBV7-2 and J is TRBJ2-6; either TRBD1 or TRBD2 may supply D (7 bases each). Germline values: CDR1 SGHTA, CDR2 FQGNSA. The V end was cut by 6 bases, the J end by 3 bases, with 21 bases between. The CDR3 runs to 18 residues. This CDR3 is CASSRYGEGAIGANVLTF. The CDR3 DNA reads TGTGCCAGCAGTAGGTACGGGGAGGGGGCGATTGGGGCCAACGTCCTGACTTTC.

The chain uses TRBV12-3 or TRBV12-4 and TRBJ1-1; D remains unclear. V gave up 3 bases and J gave up 4 bases, with 18 bases separating them. The CDR3 runs 16 residues. The CDR3 DNA follows: TGTGCCAGCAGTTTTACCCCCCCAGGTCCGAGCACTGAAGCTTTCTTT. Encoded protein: CASSFTPPGPSTEAFF.

V usage is TRBV6-5 and J usage is TRBJ2-7, with D perhaps TRBD2 (5 bases). V was clipped by 2 bases and J by 3 bases, with 8 bases between them. The CDR3 spans 13 residues. Per the germline V gene, CDR1 is MNHEY and CDR2 is SVGAGI. This CDR3 is CASSYKRYYEQYF. The CDR3 coding sequence is TGTGCCAGCAGTTACAAGCGGTACTACGAGCAGTACTTC.

This chain uses TRBV7-2 with TRBJ2-3; no definite D call. The germline V gene encodes CDR1 SGHTA and CDR2 FQGNSA. The V and J ends lost 4 bases and 2 bases respectively, with 1 base between them. The CDR3 spans 11 residues. This CDR3 reads CASSSTDTQYF. The CDR3 nucleotides are TGTGCCAGCAGCTCCACAGATACGCAGTATTTT.

The chain joins TRBV24-1 to TRBJ2-3; D is possibly TRBD1 or TRBD2 (5 bases each). Germline-derived CDR1 and CDR2 are KGHDR and SFDVKD. Trimming shortened V by 9 bases and J by 1 base, and 13 bases separated the two germline ends. The CDR3 contains 14 residues. CDR3 nucleotides: TGTGCCACCGGGGACCCTCGACGCACAGATACGCAGTATTTT. This gives the protein CATGDPRRTDTQYF.

The rearrangement uses TRBV19 and TRBJ1-1; D call uncertain. The V and J ends lost 5 bases and 5 bases respectively, with 9 bases between them. The germline V gene encodes CDR1 LNHDA and CDR2 SQIVND (reference sequence). This CDR3 spans 12 amino acids. The CDR3 nucleotides are TGTGCCAGTAGTCGATTGGGGACTGAAGCTTTCTTT. It is translated as CASSRLGTEAFF.

As DNA, the CDR3 is TGCAGTGCTAGAGGAGGGTACGAGCAGTACTTC. Its translation is CSARGGYEQYF. This chain joins TRBV20-1 and TRBJ2-7; D may be TRBD2 (5 bases). Trimming pared 1 base from V and 4 bases from J, leaving 5 bases between. Germline CDR1 is DFQATT and CDR2 is SNEGSKA (reference sequence). The CDR3 covers 11 residues.

This clonotype appeared a single time. The chain couples TRBV12-3 or TRBV12-4 to TRBJ2-5; D is undetermined. This CDR3 has 11 residues. V was shortened by 6 bases and J by 2 bases, with 4 bases between the two germline ends. The CDR3 loop is CASSRQETQYF. The CDR3 coding sequence is TGTGCCAGCAGCCGGCAAGAGACCCAGTACTTC.

This clonotype has a handful of counts. The chain is built from TRBV30 and TRBJ1-5; 8 positions agree with TRBD1. This CDR3 has 13 residues. Unmatched junction bases numbered 8, after V lost 7 bases and J lost 6 bases. Germline loops: CDR1 GTSNPN, CDR2 SVGIG (reference sequence). The CDR3: CAFRQGPSQPQHF. The CDR3, as DNA: TGTGCCTTTCGACAGGGGCCGAGTCAGCCCCAGCATTTT.

The rearrangement links TRBV6-4 to TRBJ2-6; D not resolved. V lost 0 bases and J lost 4, with 4 bases in between. This CDR3 region has 14 residues. Germline values: CDR1 MRHNA, CDR2 SNTAGT. CDR3 sequence (DNA): TGTGCCAGCAGTGACTCGGGCGGGGCCAACGTCCTGACTTTC. Protein: CASSDSGGANVLTF.

The V gene is TRBV19, the J gene TRBJ1-5, with a tentative D call TRBD1 (6 bases). CDR1 is LNHDA, CDR2 SQIVND, per germline (reference sequence). V lost 5 bases and J 4 bases, leaving 12 bases between the germline ends. This CDR3 has 14 amino acids. The CDR3 sequence: CASSSRGGNQPQHF. The CDR3 DNA follows: TGTGCCAGTAGTTCCAGGGGAGGGAATCAGCCCCAGCATTTT.

This clonotype was found a few times. The chain uses TRBV24-1 and TRBJ2-1, with TRBD2 matching 11 bases. The CDR3 is 16 amino acids. Per germline, CDR1 KGHDR and CDR2 SFDVKD. With V trimmed by 4 bases and J by 7 bases, 8 bases remained unmatched. In nucleotides, the CDR3 is TGTGCCACCAGTGACCGCACTAGCGGGAGTAGGAATGAGCAGTTCTTC. It translates to CATSDRTSGSRNEQFF.

The J gene is TRBJ1-5, the V gene TRBV21-1; the table's D gene call, TRBD1, was not cross checked with the DNA. TRBV21-1 is marked as a pseudogene. The CDR3 extends over 17 amino acids. The CDR3 is CASGKVGQLYSNQPRHF. The CDR3 coding sequence is TGTGCCAGCGGCAAAGTAGGACAGCTTTATAGCAATCAGCCCCGGCATTTT.

This chain uses TRBV5-5 with TRBJ2-7; 7 bases are a match to TRBD2. Trimming cost V 4 bases and J 5 bases; bases outside gene matches: 9. CDR3 length: 14 amino acids. CDR1 and CDR2 (germline): SGHKS, YYEKEE (reference sequence). The CDR3 DNA sequence: TGTGCCAGCAGCGCCGGGACTACCAGAAACGAGCAGTACTTC. Its translation: CASSAGTTRNEQYF.